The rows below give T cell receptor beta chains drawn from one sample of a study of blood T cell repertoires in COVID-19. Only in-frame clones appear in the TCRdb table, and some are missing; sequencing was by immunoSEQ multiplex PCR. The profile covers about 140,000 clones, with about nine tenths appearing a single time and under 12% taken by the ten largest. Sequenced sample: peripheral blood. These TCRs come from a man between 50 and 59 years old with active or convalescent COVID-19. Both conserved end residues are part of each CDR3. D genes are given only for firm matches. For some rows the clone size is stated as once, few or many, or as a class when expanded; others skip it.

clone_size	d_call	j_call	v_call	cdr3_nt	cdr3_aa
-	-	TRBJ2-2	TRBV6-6	TGTGCCAGCAGCCTGCGGACCGGGGAGCTGTTTTTT	CASSLRTGELFF
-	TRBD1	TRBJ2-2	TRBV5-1	TGCGCCAGCAGTCGGGACAGGATGGACGGGGAGCTGTTTTTT	CASSRDRMDGELFF
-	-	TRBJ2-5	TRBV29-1	TGCAGCGTTGAAGTTTCAGGGTCAGAGACCCAGTACTTC	CSVEVSGSETQYF
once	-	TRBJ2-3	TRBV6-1	TGTGCCAGCAGGGAAGGACGGGTCTTCACAGATACGCAGTATTTT	CASREGRVFTDTQYF
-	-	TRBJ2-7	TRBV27	TGTGCCAGCAGTCCGACAGTTTCCTACGAGCAGTACTTC	CASSPTVSYEQYF
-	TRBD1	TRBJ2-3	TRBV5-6	TGTGCCAGCAGCACGCAGGGGGTTTCCACAGATACGCAGTATTTT	CASSTQGVSTDTQYF
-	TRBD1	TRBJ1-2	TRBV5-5	TGTGCCAGCACCCAACCCGGGACAGGCAGGGGTGGCTACACCTTC	CASTQPGTGRGGYTF
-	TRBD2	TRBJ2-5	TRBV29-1	TGCAGCGTTCCAGCGGGAGCTGGGACCCAGTACTTC	CSVPAGAGTQYF
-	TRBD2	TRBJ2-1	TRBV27	TGTGCCAGCAGGCTCGGGACTAGCGTCTACAATGAGCAGTTCTTC	CASRLGTSVYNEQFF
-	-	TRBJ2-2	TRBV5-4	TGTGCCAGCAGCCCCGGGACTTCGAAGACCGGGGAGCTGTTTTTT	CASSPGTSKTGELFF
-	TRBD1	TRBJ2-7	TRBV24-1	TGTGCCACCAGTGACCGGGGGACAGGGGGCAAGTACGAGCAGTACTTC	CATSDRGTGGKYEQYF
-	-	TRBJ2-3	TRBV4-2	TGTGCCAGCAGCCAAGATAACGGCGGGAGCACAGATACGCAGTATTTT	CASSQDNGGSTDTQYF
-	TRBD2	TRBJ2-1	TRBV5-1	TGCGCCAGCAGCCCCACTGGGACTAGCCATGAGCAGTTCTTC	CASSPTGTSHEQFF
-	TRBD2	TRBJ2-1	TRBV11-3	TGTGCCAGCAGCTTATACAGCGGGAGTCCTCATGAGCAGTTCTTC	CASSLYSGSPHEQFF
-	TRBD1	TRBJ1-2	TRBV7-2	TGTGCCAGCAGCCGGGGACAGGGGAGGAGGTATGGCTACACCTTC	CASSRGQGRRYGYTF
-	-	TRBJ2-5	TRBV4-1	TGCGCCAGCAGCCAGCCGGGACAATCGTACCAAGAGACCCAGTACTTC	CASSQPGQSYQETQYF
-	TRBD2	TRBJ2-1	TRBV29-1	TGCAGCGTTGAAGATTTTGGCGGGAGGGATTCCTACAATGAGCAGTTCTTC	CSVEDFGGRDSYNEQFF
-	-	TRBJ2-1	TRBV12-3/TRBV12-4	TGTGCCAGCAGTCCGGACAGCCGGGAGCAGTTCTTC	CASSPDSREQFF
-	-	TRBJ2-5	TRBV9	TGTGCCAGCAGCGTAATTATGAGCGTCCCAGAGACCCAGTACTTC	CASSVIMSVPETQYF
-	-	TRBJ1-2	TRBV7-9	TGTGCCAGCAGCTTAGTCGGGAACTATGGCTACACCTTC	CASSLVGNYGYTF
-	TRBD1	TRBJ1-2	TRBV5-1	TGCGCCAGCAGCTTTGCTTTGGTAGGAGGGGGCAATGGCTACACCTTC	CASSFALVGGGNGYTF
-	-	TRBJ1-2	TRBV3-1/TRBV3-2	TGTGCCAGCAGCCAAGAGCGCAGGTCTGGCTACACCTTC	CASSQERRSGYTF
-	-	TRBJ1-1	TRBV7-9	TGTGCCAGCAGCTTCCCCTCGGGGGGCACTGAAGCTTTCTTT	CASSFPSGGTEAFF
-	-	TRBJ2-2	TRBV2	TGTGCCAGCAGTGGGTCCAGGGCATTGACCGGGGAGCTGTTTTTT	CASSGSRALTGELFF
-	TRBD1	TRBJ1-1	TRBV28	TGTGCCAGCAGTTTCGAGGGGGACAGATACACTGAAGCTTTCTTT	CASSFEGDRYTEAFF
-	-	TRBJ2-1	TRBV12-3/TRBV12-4	TGTGCCAGCAGTTTGCGGCATGACAATGAGCAGTTCTTC	CASSLRHDNEQFF
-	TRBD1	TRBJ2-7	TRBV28	TGTGCCAGCAGTTCCTTCAGGGGGCTCTACGAGCAGTACTTC	CASSSFRGLYEQYF
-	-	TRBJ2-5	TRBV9	TGTGCCAGCAGCGTAGCTAGCTCGGAGACCCAGTACTTC	CASSVASSETQYF
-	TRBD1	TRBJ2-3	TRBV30	TGTGCCTGGAGTGTATCCAGGGGGCCGACAGATACGCAGTATTTT	CAWSVSRGPTDTQYF
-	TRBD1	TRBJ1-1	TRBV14	TGTGCCAGCAGCCAGAACAGGGGTGGCACTGAAGCTTTCTTT	CASSQNRGGTEAFF
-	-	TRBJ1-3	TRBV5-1	TGCGCCAGCAGCCATACGGAGTCTGGAAACACCATATATTTT	CASSHTESGNTIYF
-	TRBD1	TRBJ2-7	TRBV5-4	TGTGCCAGCAGCTCGGGGAACAGGGGATCCTACGAGCAGTACTTC	CASSSGNRGSYEQYF
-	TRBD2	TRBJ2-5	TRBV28	TGTGCCAGCAGTTCCCAGCGGGAGGGACAAGAGACCCAGTACTTC	CASSSQREGQETQYF
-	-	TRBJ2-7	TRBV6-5	TGTGCCAGCAAAAGCGGTTCGGGTTACGAGCAGTACTTC	CASKSGSGYEQYF
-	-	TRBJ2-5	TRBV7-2	TGTGCCAGCAGGGGGGCAGTGCGCCAAGAGACCCAGTACTTC	CASRGAVRQETQYF
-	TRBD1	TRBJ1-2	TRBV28	TGTGCCAGCAGTTTATCCCTGGGACAGGGCCTATATGGCTACACCTTC	CASSLSLGQGLYGYTF